The entry below gives a single T cell receptor beta chain sequence along with its context. As processed by the authors: Amplification of reference gene primers was used by the study to estimate nucleated cell counts. Assay used: immunoSEQ multiplex PCR; TCRdb lists only in-frame clones, some missing. V and J calls plus clone size are reproduced from that table; the DNA served to infer D and trimming. Of 190,000 or so clones listed, roughly nine tenths are singletons. Clinical history reported by participants formed the basis on which cohorts were assigned. The data originate from a study of blood T cell repertoires in COVID-19. Study details: COVID-19 samples from acute and convalescent phases originated in the United States, Italy and Spain.

Deletions cut 5 bases from V and 6 bases from J, with 10 bases between. The CDR3 runs to 11 residues. CDR1 is GTSNPN, CDR2 SVGIG, per germline (reference sequence). The chain carries TRBV30 and TRBJ1-1; D not certain. Source material: PBMCs or T cells enriched from blood (not recorded which). The source is a woman aged 18-29 years who had recovered from COVID-19. The CDR3 bases are TGTGCCTGGGGGAGGGAGGCTGAAGCTTTCTTT. Its protein is CAWGREAEAFF.